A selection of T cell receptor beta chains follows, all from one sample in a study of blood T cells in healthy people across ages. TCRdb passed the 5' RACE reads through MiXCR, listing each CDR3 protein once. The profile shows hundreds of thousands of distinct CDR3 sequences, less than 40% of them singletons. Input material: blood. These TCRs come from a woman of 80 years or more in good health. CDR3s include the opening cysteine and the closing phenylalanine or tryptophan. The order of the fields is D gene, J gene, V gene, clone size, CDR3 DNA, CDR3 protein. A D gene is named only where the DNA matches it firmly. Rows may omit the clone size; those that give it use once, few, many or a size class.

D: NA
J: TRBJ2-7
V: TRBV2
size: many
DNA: TGTGCCAGCAGTCCCAACCGGGTCTTGGCAGAGGAGCAGTACTTC
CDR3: CASSPNRVLAEEQYF

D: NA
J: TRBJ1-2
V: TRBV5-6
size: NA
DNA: TGTGCCAGCAGCTTGGCGGAGACAGGCACCTTCTATGGCTACACCTTC
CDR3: CASSLAETGTFYGYTF

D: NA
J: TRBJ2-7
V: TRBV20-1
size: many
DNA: TGCAGTGCTAGAGCCCCCGGGGCCACGGCCTACGAGCAGTACTTC
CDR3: CSARAPGATAYEQYF

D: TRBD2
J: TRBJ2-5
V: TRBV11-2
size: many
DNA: TGTGCCAGCAGCTCTGGTCGGGGGACTAGCGGGGGGGCCGGTTCAGAGACCCAGTACTTC
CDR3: CASSSGRGTSGGAGSETQYF

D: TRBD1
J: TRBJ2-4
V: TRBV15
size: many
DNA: TGTGCCACCAGCAGGTCGAGGACAGGGGAAAACATTCAGTACTTC
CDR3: CATSRSRTGENIQYF

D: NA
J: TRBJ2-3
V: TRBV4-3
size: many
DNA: TGCGCCAGCAGCCCGGGCAGCTGGGGGAATCCAGATACGCAGTATTTT
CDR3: CASSPGSWGNPDTQYF

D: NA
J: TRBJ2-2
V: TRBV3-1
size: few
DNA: TGTGCCAGCAGCCCTGGTTCCCCGGGCACCGGGGAGCTGTTTTTT
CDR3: CASSPGSPGTGELFF

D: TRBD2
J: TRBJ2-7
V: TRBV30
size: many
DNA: TGTGCCTGGGCTACTAGCGGGGGGACCCACGAGCAGTACTTC
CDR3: CAWATSGGTHEQYF

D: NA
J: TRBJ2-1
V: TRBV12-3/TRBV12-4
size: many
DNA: TGTGCCAGCAGTTTATTAGGGGTGCAGTTCTTC
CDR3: CASSLLGVQFF

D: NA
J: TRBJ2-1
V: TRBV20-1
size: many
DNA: TGCAGTGCTAGAGATTGGCAGGGTGAGCAGTTCTTC
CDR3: CSARDWQGEQFF

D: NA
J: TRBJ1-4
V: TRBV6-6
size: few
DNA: TGTGCCAGCAGAACAGCGGATGAAAAACTGTTTTTT
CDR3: CASRTADEKLFF

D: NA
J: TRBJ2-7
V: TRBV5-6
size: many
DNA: TGTGCCAGCAACGAAAAGGGGACCTACGAGCAGTACTTC
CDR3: CASNEKGTYEQYF

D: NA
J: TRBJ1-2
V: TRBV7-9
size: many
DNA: TGTGCCAGCAGCTTAGATGGGAAATATGGCTACACCTTC
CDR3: CASSLDGKYGYTF

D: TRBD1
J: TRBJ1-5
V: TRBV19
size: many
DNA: TGTGCCAGTAGTCGAGGACAGGCAAACAGCAATCAGCCCCAGCATTTT
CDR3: CASSRGQANSNQPQHF

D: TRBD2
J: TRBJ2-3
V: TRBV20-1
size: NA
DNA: TGCAGTGCTGGAGCGGGGGGGCCATTTCATACGCAGTATTTT
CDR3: CSAGAGGPFHTQYF

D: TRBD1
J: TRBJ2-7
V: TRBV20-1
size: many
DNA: TGCAGTGCTACCTCGGGACAGGGTACCTACGAGCAGTACTTC
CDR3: CSATSGQGTYEQYF

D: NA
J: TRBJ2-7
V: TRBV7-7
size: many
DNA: TGTGCCAGCAGTCCGGGATCATTCTACGAGCAGTACTTC
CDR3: CASSPGSFYEQYF

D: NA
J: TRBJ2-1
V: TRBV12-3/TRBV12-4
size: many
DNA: TGTGCCAGCAGCCGCCCCCACTACAATGAGCAGTTCTTC
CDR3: CASSRPHYNEQFF

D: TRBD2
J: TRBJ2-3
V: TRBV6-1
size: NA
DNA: TGTGCCAGCAGTAGGACTAGCGCCTACACAGATACGCAGTATTTT
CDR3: CASSRTSAYTDTQYF

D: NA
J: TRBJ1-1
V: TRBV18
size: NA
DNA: TGTGCCAGCTCAAAAGCGGACACTGAAGCTTTCTTT
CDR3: CASSKADTEAFF